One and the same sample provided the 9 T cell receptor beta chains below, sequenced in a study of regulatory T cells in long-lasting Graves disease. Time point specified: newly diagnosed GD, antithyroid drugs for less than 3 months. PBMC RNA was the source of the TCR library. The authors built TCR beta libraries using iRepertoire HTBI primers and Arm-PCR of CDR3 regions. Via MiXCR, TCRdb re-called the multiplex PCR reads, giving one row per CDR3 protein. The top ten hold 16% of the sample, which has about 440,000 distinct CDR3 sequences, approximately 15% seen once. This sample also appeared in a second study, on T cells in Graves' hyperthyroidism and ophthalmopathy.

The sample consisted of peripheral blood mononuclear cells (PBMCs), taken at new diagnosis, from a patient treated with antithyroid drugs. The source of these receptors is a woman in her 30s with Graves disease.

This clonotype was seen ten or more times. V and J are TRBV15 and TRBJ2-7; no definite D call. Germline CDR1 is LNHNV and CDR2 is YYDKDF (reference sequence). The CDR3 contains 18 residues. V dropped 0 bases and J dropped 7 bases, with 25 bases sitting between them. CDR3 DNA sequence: TGTGCCACCAGCAGAGATCGATGGACGGATCCCATCTCTGGGGAGCAGTACTTC. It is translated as CATSRDRWTDPISGEQYF.

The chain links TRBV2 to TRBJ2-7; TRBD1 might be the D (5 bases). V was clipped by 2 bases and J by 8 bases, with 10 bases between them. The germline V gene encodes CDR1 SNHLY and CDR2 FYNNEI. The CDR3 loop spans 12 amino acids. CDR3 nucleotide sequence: TGTGCCAGCAGTGAAAGCAGGGCTAAGCAGTACTTC. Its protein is CASSESRAKQYF.

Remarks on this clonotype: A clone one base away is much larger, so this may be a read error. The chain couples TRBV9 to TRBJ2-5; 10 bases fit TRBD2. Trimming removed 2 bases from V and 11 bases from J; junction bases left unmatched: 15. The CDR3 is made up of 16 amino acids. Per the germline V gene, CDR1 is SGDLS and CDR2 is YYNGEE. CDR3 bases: TGTGCCAGCAGCGTCCTTCTAGCGGGAGAATCCCATGAGCAGTACTTC. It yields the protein CASSVLLAGESHEQYF.

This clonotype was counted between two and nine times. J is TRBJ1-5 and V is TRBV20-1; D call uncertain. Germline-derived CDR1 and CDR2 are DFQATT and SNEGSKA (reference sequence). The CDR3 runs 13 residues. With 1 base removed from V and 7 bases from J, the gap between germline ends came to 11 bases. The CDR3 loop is CSARAGDRQPQHF. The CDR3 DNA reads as TGCAGTGCTAGAGCAGGAGATAGGCAGCCCCAGCATTTT.

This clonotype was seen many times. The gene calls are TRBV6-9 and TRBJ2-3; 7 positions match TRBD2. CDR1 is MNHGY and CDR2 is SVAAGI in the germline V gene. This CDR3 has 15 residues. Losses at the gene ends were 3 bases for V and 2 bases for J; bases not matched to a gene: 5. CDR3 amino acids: CASSYGSGTTDTQYF. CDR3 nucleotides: TGTGCCAGCAGTTACGGCAGCGGGACCACAGATACGCAGTATTTT.

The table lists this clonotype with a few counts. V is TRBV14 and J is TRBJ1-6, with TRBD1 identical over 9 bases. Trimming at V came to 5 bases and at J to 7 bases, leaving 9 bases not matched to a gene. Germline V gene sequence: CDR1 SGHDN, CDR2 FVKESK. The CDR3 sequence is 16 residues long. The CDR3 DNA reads TGTGCCAGCAGCGAACAGGGGGCGCTTCTAAATTCACCCCTCCACTTT. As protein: CASSEQGALLNSPLHF.

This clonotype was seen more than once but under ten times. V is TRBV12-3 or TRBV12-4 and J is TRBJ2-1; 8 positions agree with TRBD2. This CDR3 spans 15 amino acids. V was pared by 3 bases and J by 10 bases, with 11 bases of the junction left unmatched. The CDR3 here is CASSLTSVVGGEQFF. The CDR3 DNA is TGTGCCAGCAGTTTGACTAGCGTAGTTGGGGGGGAGCAGTTCTTC.

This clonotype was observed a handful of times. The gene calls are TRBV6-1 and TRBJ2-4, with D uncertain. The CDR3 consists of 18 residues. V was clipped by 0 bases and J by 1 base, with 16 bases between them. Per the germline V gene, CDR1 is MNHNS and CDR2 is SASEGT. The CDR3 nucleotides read TGTGCCAGCAGTGAAGCGCTTTTCTCCGTGGGGGCCAAAAACATTCAGTACTTC. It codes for CASSEALFSVGAKNIQYF.

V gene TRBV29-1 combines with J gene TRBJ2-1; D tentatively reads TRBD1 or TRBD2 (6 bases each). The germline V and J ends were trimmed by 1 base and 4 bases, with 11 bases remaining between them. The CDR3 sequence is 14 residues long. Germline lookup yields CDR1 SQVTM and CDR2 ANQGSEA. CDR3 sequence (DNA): TGCAGCGTTGAAGGCGGGACAACTTACAATGAGCAGTTCTTC. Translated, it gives CSVEGGTTYNEQFF.